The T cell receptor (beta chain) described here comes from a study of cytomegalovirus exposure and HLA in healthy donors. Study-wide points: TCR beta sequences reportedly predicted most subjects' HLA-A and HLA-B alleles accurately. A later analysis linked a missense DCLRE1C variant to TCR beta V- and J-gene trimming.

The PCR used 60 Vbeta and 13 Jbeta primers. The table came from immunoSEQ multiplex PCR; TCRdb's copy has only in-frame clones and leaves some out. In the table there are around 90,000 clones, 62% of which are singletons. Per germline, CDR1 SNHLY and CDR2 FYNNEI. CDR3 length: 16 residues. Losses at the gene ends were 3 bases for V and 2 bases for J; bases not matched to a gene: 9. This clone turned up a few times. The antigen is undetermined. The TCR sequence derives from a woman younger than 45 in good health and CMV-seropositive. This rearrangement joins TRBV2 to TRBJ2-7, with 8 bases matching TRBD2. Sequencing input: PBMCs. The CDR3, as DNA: TGTGCCAGCAGTGATTTTGGGCGGGGGGCCGCCTACGAGCAGTACTTC. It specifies CASSDFGRGAAYEQYF. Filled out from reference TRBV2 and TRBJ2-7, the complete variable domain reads EPEVTQTPSHQVTQMGQEVILRCVPISNHLYFYWYRQILGQKVEFLVSFYNNEISEKSEIFDDQFSVERPDGSNFTLKIRSTKLEDSAMYFCASSDFGRGAAYEQYFGPGTRLTVT.